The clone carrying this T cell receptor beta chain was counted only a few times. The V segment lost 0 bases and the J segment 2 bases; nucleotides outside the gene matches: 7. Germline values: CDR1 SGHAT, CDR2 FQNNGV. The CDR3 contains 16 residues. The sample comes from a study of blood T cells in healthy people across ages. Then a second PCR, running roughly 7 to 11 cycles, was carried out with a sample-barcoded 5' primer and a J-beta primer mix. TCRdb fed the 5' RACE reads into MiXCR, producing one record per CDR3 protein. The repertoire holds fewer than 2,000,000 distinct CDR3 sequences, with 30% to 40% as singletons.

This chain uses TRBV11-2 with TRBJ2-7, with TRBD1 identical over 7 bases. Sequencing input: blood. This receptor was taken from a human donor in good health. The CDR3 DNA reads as TGTGCCAGCAGCTTAGATGCCCCGACAGGGCCCTACGAGCAGTACTTC. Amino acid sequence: CASSLDAPTGPYEQYF.